Below, 2 T cell receptor beta chains from the same sample are listed, as sequenced in a study of post-analysis software for immune sequencing data. Study conclusions and caveats: Four or five TRBV segments (TRBV5-6, TRBV5-1 and TRBV20-1 among them) occurred more frequently in patients than in controls.

The TCR beta cDNA libraries carried unique molecular identifiers. MiXCR, applied by TCRdb to the PCR reads, yields one record per CDR3 protein. This table holds roughly 870,000 distinct CDR3 sequences, roughly half found once. Their antigens are not known. Sequenced sample: blood. These receptors came from a girl under 18 with multiple sclerosis.

The chain links TRBV2 to TRBJ1-2, with unresolved D. The germline V gene has CDR1 SNHLY and CDR2 FYNNEI. V lost 7 bases and J 6 bases, leaving 12 bases between the germline ends. CDR3 length equals 12 residues. DNA of the CDR3: TGTGCCAGCACGGTGGAGTACCATGGCTACACCTTC. It yields the protein CASTVEYHGYTF.

This clonotype was recorded a few times. The gene calls are TRBV9 and TRBJ2-7; perhaps TRBD2 as D (6 bases). V dropped 4 bases and J dropped 1 base, with 15 bases sitting between them. The CDR3 is 15 residues long. Germline CDR1 reads SGDLS; CDR2 reads YYNGEE. The CDR3 sequence is CASSLRDLPSYEQYF. Here the CDR3 DNA reads TGTGCCAGCAGCCTTCGGGACTTACCATCCTACGAGCAGTACTTC.